This T cell receptor (beta chain) was sequenced during a study of blood T cell repertoires in COVID-19. Study-level background: There were acute and convalescent COVID-19 samples, and they came from the United States, Italy and Spain.

In the study's own analysis: Estimation of nucleated cell counts was performed using reference gene primer amplification. Sequencing used immunoSEQ multiplex PCR; TCRdb keeps in-frame clones, though not all of them. That table gives V, J and clone size, and the DNA gave D and trimming. Of almost 250,000 clones in the sample, around nine tenths were seen once. The sample holds a few counts of this clone. Ages ranged from about 18 to 89 years, with residence in about 23 US areas. Recovered Cohort 3 donors showed two negative PCRs, clearance, or symptom resolution. This CDR3 has 13 residues. Trimming at V came to 3 bases and at J to 7 bases, leaving 5 bases not matched to a gene. Germline V gene sequence: CDR1 SGDLS, CDR2 YYNGEE.

This TCR derives from a woman between 45 and 65 years old who had recovered from COVID-19. The gene calls are TRBV9 and TRBJ2-7; TRBD1 matches at 9 bases. Sequenced material: PBMCs or T cells enriched from blood (not recorded which). The CDR3 DNA reads TGTGCCAGCAGCGGGACAGGGGTCGGGGAGCAGTACTTC. Translating gives CASSGTGVGEQYF.